The clone carrying this TCR beta chain was recorded at least ten times. Antigen unknown. This CDR3 has 13 amino acids. With 2 bases removed from V and 5 bases from J, the gap between germline ends came to 9 bases. The germline CDR1 and CDR2 sequences are MRHNA and SNTAGT. MiXCR, run by TCRdb on the reads, gives a single entry per CDR3 protein. The sample yields approximately 140,000 distinct CDR3 sequences, 7% to 9.5% seen once. The data belong to a study of T cell repertoires in cytomegalovirus infection. For the study at large: Carrying CMV and the relevant HLA type showed in public TCR beta signatures.

Study findings and constraints: Identification of carriers of CMV plus the relevant HLA was achieved through cumulative public TCR beta family frequency. Dominating the ex vivo response were HLA-C-restricted CMV-specific TCR beta clonotypes.

The source is a human donor in good health (CMV status not recorded). Some clones in this sample may be carry-over from other donors' samples. The sequenced sample consisted of PBMCs. This sequence joins TRBV6-4 and TRBJ1-1, with D unresolved. The CDR3 loop reads CASSDETFTEAFF. The CDR3 DNA follows: TGTGCCAGCAGTGACGAGACATTTACTGAAGCTTTCTTT.